The present T cell receptor (beta chain) was sequenced within a study of T cells in Graves' hyperthyroidism and ophthalmopathy. In this sample, this clonotype turned up many times. The antigen is unknown. Whole-study findings and limits: Ophthalmopathy was identified by the model a median 6.5 months ahead of onset.

The investigators amplified TCR beta CDR3 regions from RNA transcripts. A first-round RT-PCR of the TCR CDR3 used the HTBI primer set. TCRdb used MiXCR to reprocess the multiplex PCR reads, holding one entry per CDR3 protein. The sample lists approximately 430,000 distinct CDR3 sequences, approximately 14% seen once, with less than 15% in the top ten. Each person with ophthalmopathy scored at least 3 on the Clinical Activity Score, reached NOSPECS grade 4 or higher, and had been ill under 3 months. Orbital computed tomography, thyroid ultrasound, serum thyroxine and TRAb, and clinical symptoms together informed the diagnoses. The TCR was taken from a man aged 18 to 35 with Graves' ophthalmopathy. The sequenced sample was blood.

CDR3 residues: CASSSGLRGYEQYF. In DNA, the CDR3 is TGTGCCAGCAGTTCAGGCCTCCGGGGCTACGAGCAGTACTTC. J is TRBJ2-7 and V is TRBV12-3 or TRBV12-4, with D perhaps matching TRBD2 (5 bases). The CDR3 consists of 14 residues. V was trimmed by 4 bases and J by 3 bases, leaving 13 bases between them.